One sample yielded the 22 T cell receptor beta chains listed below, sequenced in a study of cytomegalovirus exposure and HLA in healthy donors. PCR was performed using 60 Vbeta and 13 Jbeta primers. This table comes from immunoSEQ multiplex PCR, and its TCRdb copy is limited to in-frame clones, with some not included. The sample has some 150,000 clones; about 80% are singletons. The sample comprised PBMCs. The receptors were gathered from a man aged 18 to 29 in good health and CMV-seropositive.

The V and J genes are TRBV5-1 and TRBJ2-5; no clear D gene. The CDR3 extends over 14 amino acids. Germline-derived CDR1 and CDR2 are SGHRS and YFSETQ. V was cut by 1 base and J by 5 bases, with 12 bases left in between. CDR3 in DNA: TGCGCCAGCAGCTTGAATCCTATCGGGGAGACCCAGTACTTC. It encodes CASSLNPIGETQYF.

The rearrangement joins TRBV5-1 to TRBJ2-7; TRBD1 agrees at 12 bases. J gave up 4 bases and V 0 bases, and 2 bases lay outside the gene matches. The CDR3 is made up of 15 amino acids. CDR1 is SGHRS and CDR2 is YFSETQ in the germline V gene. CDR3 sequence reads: CASSLEGQGAYEQYF. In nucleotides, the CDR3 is TGCGCCAGCAGCTTGGAGGGACAGGGGGCTTACGAGCAGTACTTC.

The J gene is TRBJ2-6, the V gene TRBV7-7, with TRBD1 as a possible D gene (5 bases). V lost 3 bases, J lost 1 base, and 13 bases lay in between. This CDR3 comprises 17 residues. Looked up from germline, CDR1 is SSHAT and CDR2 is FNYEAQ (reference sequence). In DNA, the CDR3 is TGTGCCAGCAGCTTGGGGCCCATCGGTTCTGGGGCCAACGTCCTGACTTTC. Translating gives CASSLGPIGSGANVLTF.

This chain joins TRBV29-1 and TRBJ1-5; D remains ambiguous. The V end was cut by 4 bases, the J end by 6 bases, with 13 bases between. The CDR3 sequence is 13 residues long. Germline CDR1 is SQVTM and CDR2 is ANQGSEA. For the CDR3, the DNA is TGCAGCGTTGCAGTAAGTATTGGTCAGCCCCAGCATTTT. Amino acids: CSVAVSIGQPQHF.

The CDR3 protein is CASGTGQSDQPQHF. In nucleotides, the CDR3 is TGTGCCAGCGGTACAGGGCAGTCGGATCAGCCCCAGCATTTT. The chain recombines TRBV6-6 with TRBJ1-5; D possibly corresponds to TRBD1 (6 bases). The germline V and J ends were trimmed by 8 bases and 5 bases, with 16 bases remaining between them. CDR3 size: 14 residues. Germline V gives CDR1 MNHNY, CDR2 SVGAGI (reference sequence).

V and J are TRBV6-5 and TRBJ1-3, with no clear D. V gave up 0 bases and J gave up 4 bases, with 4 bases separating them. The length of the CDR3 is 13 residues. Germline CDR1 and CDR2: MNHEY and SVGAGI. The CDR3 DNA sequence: TGTGCCAGCAGTTACTCGTCGGGAAACACCATATATTTT. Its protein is CASSYSSGNTIYF.

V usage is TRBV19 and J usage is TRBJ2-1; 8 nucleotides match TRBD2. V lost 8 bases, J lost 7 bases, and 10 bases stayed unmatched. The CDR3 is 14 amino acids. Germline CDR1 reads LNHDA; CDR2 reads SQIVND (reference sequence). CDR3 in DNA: TGTGCCAGTTCGCTCCTTAGCGGGGCTAATGAGCAGTTCTTC. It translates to CASSLLSGANEQFF.

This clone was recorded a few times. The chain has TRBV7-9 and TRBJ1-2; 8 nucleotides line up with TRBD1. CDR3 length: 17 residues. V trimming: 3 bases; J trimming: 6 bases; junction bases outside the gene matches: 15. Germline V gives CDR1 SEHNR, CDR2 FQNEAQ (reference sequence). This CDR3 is CASSFLLPGQGDDGYTF. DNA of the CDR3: TGTGCCAGCAGCTTCCTACTCCCCGGACAGGGAGATGATGGCTACACCTTC.

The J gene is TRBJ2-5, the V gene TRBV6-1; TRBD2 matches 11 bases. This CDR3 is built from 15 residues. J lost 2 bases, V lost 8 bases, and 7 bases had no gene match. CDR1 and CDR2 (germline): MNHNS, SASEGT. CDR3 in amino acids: CASATSGGDQETQYF. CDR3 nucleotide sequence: TGTGCCAGCGCTACTAGCGGGGGTGATCAAGAGACCCAGTACTTC.

The CDR3 loop reads CAWREYGYTF. As DNA, the CDR3 is TGTGCCTGGCGAGAGTATGGCTACACCTTC. The rearrangement uses TRBV30 and TRBJ1-2; D is undetermined. V lost 5 bases, J lost 5 bases, and 6 bases lay in between. Germline V gene data show CDR1 as GTSNPN and CDR2 as SVGIG (reference sequence). This CDR3 has 10 amino acids.

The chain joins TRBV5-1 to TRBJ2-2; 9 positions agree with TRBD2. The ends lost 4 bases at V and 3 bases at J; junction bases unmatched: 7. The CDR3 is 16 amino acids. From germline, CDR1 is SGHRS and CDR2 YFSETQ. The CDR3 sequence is CASSLSGRLDTGELFF. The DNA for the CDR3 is TGCGCCAGCAGCCTAAGCGGGAGGTTGGACACCGGGGAGCTGTTTTTT.

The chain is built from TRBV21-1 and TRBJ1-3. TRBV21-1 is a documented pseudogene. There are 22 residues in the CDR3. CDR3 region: CASSNPGARLASGGLTGNTIYF. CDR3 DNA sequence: TGTGCCAGCAGCAATCCTGGGGCTCGGTTAGCTTCGGGGGGACTCACTGGAAACACCATATATTTT.

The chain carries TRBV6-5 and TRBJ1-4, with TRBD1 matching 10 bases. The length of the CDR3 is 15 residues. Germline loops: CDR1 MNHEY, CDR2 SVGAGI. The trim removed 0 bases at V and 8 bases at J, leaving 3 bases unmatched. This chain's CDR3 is CASSYSRDRGEKLFF. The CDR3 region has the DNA TGTGCCAGCAGTTACTCTCGGGACAGGGGAGAAAAACTGTTTTTT.

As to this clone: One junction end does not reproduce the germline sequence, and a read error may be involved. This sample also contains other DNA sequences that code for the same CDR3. CDR3 sequence (DNA): TGCGCCACCAGCAGAGATTTGCGGGGCTTACCCTACGAGCAGTACTTC. This gives the protein CATSRDLRGLPYEQYF. The rearrangement uses TRBV15 and TRBJ2-7, with D possibly matching TRBD2 (6 bases). In germline, CDR1 is LNHNV, CDR2 YYDKDF (reference sequence). This CDR3 is built from 16 residues.

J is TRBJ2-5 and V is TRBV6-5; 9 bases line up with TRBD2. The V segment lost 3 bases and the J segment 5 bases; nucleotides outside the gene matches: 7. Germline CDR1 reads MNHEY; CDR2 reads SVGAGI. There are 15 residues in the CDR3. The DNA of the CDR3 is TGTGCCAGCAGTTATGGGACTAGCCGCCGCGAGACCCAGTACTTC. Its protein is CASSYGTSRRETQYF.

CDR3: CASSQSGDQPQHF. The CDR3 DNA is TGTGCCAGCAGCCAATCAGGGGATCAGCCCCAGCATTTT. The V gene is TRBV14, the J gene TRBJ1-5; D may be TRBD1 (6 bases). The CDR3 loop spans 13 amino acids. V lost 2 bases to trimming and J lost 5 bases, with 7 bases between them. Germline CDR1 reads SGHDN; CDR2 reads FVKESK.

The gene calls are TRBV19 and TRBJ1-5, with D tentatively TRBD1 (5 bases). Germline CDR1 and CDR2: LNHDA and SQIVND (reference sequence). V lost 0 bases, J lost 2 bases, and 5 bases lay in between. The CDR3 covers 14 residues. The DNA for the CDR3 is TGTGCCAGTAGTATAGACAGGGGCAATCAGCCCCAGCATTTT. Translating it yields CASSIDRGNQPQHF. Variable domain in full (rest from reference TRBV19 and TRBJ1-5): DGGITQSPKYLFRKEGQNVTLSCEQNLNHDAMYWYRQDPGQGLRLIYYSQIVNDFQKGDIAEGYSVSREKKESFPLTVTSAQKNPTAFYLCASSIDRGNQPQHFGDGTRLSIL.

The CDR3 spells CASRVGQLTYEQYF. The CDR3 DNA follows: TGTGCCAGCAGGGTAGGACAGTTGACCTACGAGCAGTACTTC. The chain couples TRBV6-5 to TRBJ2-7; a possible D gene is TRBD1 (6 bases). V was cut by 6 bases and J by 2 bases, with 14 bases left in between. Germline CDR1 MNHEY, CDR2 SVGAGI. CDR3 length equals 14 residues.

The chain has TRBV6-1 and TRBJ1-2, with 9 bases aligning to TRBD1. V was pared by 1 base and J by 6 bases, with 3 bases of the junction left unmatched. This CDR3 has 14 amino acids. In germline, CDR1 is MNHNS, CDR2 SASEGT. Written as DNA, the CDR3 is TGTGCCAGCAGTGAAGGAACAGGGGGCGATGGCTACACCTTC. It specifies CASSEGTGGDGYTF.

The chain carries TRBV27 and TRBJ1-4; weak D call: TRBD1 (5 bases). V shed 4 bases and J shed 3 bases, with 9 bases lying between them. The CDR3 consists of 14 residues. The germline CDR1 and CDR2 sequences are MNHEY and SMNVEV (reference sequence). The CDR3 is CASSSRVANEKLFF. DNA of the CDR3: TGTGCCAGCAGTTCCAGGGTGGCTAATGAAAAACTGTTTTTT.

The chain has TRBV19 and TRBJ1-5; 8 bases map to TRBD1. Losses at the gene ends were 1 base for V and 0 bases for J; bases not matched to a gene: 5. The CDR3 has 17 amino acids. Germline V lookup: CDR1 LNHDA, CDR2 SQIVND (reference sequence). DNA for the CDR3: TGTGCCAGTAGTATAGGGGACAGGTCTTATAGCAATCAGCCCCAGCATTTT. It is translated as CASSIGDRSYSNQPQHF.

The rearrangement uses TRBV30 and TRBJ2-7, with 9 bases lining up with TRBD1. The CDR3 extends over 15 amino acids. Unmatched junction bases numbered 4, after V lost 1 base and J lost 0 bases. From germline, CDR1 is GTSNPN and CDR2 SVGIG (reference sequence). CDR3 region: CAWSADRGSSYEQYF. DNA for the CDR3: TGTGCCTGGAGTGCGGACAGGGGAAGCTCCTACGAGCAGTACTTC.